The clone carrying this T cell receptor (beta chain) was recorded only once. Its antigen is as yet unknown. This sample is drawn from a study of cytomegalovirus exposure and HLA in healthy donors. Overall study results and limits: An apparent linkage of common viral pathogens to several of the most significant clusters emerged in a later analysis.

Germline-derived CDR1 and CDR2 are SGDLS and YYNGEE. Trimming cost V 4 bases and J 4 bases; bases outside gene matches: 4. The CDR3 runs 14 residues. Primers for the PCR totalled 60 Vbeta and 13 Jbeta. Method: immunoSEQ multiplex PCR; TCRdb's copy keeps in-frame clones and lacks some. In the table there are more than 150,000 clones, 70% to 80% of which are singletons. Sequencing was done on a sample of PBMCs. The clonotype originates from a man aged 18 to 30 in good health and CMV-seronegative. The chain combines TRBV9 with TRBJ2-2, with 7 bases matching TRBD2. The CDR3 sequence is CASSLGGGTGELFF. In nucleotides, the CDR3 is TGTGCCAGCAGCCTGGGGGGGGGCACCGGGGAGCTGTTTTTT.